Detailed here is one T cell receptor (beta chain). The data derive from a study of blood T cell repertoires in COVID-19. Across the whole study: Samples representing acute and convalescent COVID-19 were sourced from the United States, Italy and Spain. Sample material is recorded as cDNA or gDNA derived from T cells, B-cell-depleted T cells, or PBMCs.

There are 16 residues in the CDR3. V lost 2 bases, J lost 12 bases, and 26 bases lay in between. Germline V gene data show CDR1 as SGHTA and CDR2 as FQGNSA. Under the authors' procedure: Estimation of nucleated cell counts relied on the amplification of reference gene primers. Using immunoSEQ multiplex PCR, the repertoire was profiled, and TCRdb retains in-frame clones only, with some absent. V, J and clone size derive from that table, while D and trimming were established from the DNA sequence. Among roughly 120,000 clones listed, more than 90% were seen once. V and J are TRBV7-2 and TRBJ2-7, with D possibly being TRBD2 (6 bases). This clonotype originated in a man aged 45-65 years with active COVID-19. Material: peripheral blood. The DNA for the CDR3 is TGTGCCAGCAGCTTACAAGGTTTCGGACTAACGAGCGTACTGTACGTC. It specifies CASSLQGFGLTSVLYV.